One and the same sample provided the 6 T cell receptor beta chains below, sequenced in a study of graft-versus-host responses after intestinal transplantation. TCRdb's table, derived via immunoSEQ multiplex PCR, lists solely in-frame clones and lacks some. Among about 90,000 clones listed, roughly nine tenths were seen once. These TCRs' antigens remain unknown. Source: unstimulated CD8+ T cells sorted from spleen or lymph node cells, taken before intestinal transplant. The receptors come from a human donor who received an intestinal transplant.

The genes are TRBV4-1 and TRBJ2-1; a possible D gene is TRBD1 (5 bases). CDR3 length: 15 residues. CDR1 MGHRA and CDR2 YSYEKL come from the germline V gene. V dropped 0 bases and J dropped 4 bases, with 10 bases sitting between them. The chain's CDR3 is CASSQDSQGYNEQFF. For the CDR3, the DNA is TGCGCCAGCAGCCAAGATAGCCAGGGATACAATGAGCAGTTCTTC.

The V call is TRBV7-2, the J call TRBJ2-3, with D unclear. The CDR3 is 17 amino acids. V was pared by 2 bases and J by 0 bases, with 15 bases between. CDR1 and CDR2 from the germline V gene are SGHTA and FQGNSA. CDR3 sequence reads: CASSLIMTYGSTDTQYF. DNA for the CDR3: TGTGCCAGCAGCTTAATAATGACCTACGGGAGCACAGATACGCAGTATTTT.

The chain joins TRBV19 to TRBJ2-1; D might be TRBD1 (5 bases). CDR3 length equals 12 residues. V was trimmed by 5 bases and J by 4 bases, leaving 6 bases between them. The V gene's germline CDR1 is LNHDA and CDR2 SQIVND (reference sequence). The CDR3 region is CASSSGYNEQFF. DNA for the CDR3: TGTGCCAGTAGTTCAGGGTACAATGAGCAGTTCTTC.

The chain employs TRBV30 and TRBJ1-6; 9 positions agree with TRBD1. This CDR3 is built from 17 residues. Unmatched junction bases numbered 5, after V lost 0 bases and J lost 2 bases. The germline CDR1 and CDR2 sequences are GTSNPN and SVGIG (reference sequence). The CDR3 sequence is CAWSVRGQGPYNSPLHF. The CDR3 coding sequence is TGTGCCTGGAGTGTACGGGGACAGGGCCCCTATAATTCACCCCTCCACTTT.

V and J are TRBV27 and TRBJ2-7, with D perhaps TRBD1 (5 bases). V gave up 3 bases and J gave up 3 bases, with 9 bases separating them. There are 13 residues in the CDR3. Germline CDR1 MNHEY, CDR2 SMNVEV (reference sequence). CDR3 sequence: CASSFRGSYEQYF. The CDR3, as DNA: TGTGCCAGCAGTTTTAGGGGTAGCTACGAGCAGTACTTC.

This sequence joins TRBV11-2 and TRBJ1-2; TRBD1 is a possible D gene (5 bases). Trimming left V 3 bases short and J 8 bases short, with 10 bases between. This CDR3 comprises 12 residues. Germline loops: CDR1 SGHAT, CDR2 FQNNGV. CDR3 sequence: CASSFTGGGYTF. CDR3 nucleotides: TGTGCCAGCAGCTTCACAGGTGGGGGCTACACCTTC.